Shown below are 29 T cell receptor beta chains from a single sample sequenced in a study of tumor-infiltrating lymphocytes in primary liver carcinoma. Alongside blood RNA obtained from unsorted whole blood, germline DNA was also extracted. Using a constant-region primer together with ProtoScript II reverse transcriptase, TCR beta cDNA was made from roughly 500 ng of total RNA. Three nested multiplex PCR rounds, a slightly modified ARM-PCR method, built the TCR beta libraries. The first two PCR rounds used TRBV1-TRBV30 forward primers with a C-beta reverse primer, about 10 cycles each. TCRdb used MiXCR to reprocess the multiplex PCR reads, holding one entry per CDR3 protein. The table includes 180,000 or so distinct CDR3 sequences, 50% to 75% detected once. The sequenced sample consisted of peripheral blood. These receptors were obtained from a man aged 40-50 years with primary liver carcinoma and hepatitis B virus infection.

The J gene is TRBJ2-5, the V gene TRBV12-3 or TRBV12-4, with 8 bases aligning to TRBD1. The CDR3 has 14 amino acids. Trimming took 2 bases from V and 5 from J; bases not matched to a gene: 4. CDR3 DNA sequence: TGTGCCAGCAGTTTATCAGGGGGCTATGAGACCCAGTACTTC. It is translated as CASSLSGGYETQYF.

This clonotype came up many times. This chain links TRBV11-2 with TRBJ2-4, with 10 nucleotides matching TRBD1. CDR3 size: 13 residues. V was pared by 1 base and J by 13 bases, with 4 bases of the junction left unmatched. Looked up from germline, CDR1 is SGHAT and CDR2 is FQNNGV. CDR3 residues: CASSLGDRGRQYF. The CDR3 DNA reads TGTGCCAGCAGCTTAGGCGACAGGGGGCGCCAGTACTTC.

V gene TRBV30 combines with J gene TRBJ2-4; D possibly corresponds to TRBD2 (5 bases). The length of the CDR3 is 16 residues. Germline lookup yields CDR1 GTSNPN and CDR2 SVGIG (reference sequence). Trimming stripped 2 bases from V and 2 bases from J, with 16 bases between. This CDR3 is CAWSPDYLETKNIQYF. The CDR3 nucleotides read TGTGCCTGGAGTCCCGACTATTTGGAGACCAAAAACATTCAGTACTTC.

The chain uses TRBV28 and TRBJ1-5; 8 bases fit TRBD1. The CDR3 is made up of 16 amino acids. Germline CDR1 is MDHEN and CDR2 is SYDVKM. V dropped 5 bases and J dropped 7; count of bases not matched to a gene: 13. The CDR3 sequence is CASSTHGQGARQPQHF. The CDR3 DNA sequence: TGTGCCAGCAGTACCCACGGCCAGGGGGCTCGGCAGCCCCAGCATTTT.

The genes are TRBV12-3 or TRBV12-4 and TRBJ2-1; 14 bases fit TRBD2. CDR3 length equals 15 residues. V shed 5 bases, J shed 8 bases, and the junction held 5 bases outside the gene matches. The CDR3 loop reads CASSPGLAGVYEQFF. CDR3 nucleotide sequence: TGTGCCAGCAGTCCGGGACTAGCGGGAGTCTATGAGCAGTTCTTC.

This clonotype was found many times. This sequence joins TRBV29-1 and TRBJ1-1; possibly TRBD1 for D (6 bases). Trimming cost V 2 bases and J 4 bases, with 11 bases left between them. CDR1 is SQVTM, CDR2 ANQGSEA, per germline. The CDR3 covers 13 residues. The CDR3 bases are TGCAGCGTTGAAAGGGGGGAGGGCACTGAAGCTTTCTTT. Protein sequence: CSVERGEGTEAFF.

With regard to this clonotype: A much larger clone is a single base away; this may be a read error. This chain uses TRBV11-3 with TRBJ2-1; tentatively, D is TRBD1 (5 bases). The CDR3 sequence is 14 residues long. V shed 0 bases and J shed 13 bases, with 16 bases lying between them. CDR1 is SGHNT, CDR2 YENEEA, per germline. The chain's CDR3 is CASSLDGLQETQFF. The CDR3 nucleotides read TGTGCCAGCAGCTTAGATGGCCTACAGGAGACCCAGTTCTTC.

As concerns this clonotype: One end of the junction is discordant with germline, which a read error may explain. The gene calls are TRBV29-1 and TRBJ2-5, with 7 bases that match TRBD1. Germline V gene sequence: CDR1 SQVTM, CDR2 ANQGSEA. The CDR3 length is 14 residues. For the CDR3, the DNA is TGCAGCGTTGAGGACAGGATGACACAAGAGACCCAGCACTTC. This gives the protein CSVEDRMTQETQHF.

CDR3 nucleotides: TGCAGCGTCGGGGCAGGGAGGAGCGAGCAGTACTTC. As protein: CSVGAGRSEQYF. The V and J genes are TRBV29-1 and TRBJ2-7; D may be TRBD2 (6 bases). The germline V gene has CDR1 SQVTM and CDR2 ANQGSEA. The CDR3 is 12 amino acids. V lost 6 bases to trimming and J lost 6 bases, with 15 bases between them.

In regard to this clonotype: This may be a read error, as it is one base from a much larger clone. The J gene is TRBJ2-7, the V gene TRBV11-2, with 14 bases that match TRBD2. This CDR3 spans 16 amino acids. The V segment lost 4 bases and the J segment 8 bases; nucleotides outside the gene matches: 10. Germline CDR1 reads SGHAT; CDR2 reads FQNNGV. Here the CDR3 DNA reads TGTGCCAGCAGCTCGGGACTAGCGGGAGATTGGTACCAGCAGTACTTC. Protein sequence: CASSSGLAGDWYQQYF.

V and J are TRBV6-5 and TRBJ2-7; D may be TRBD1 (7 bases). V was shortened by 7 bases and J by 3 bases, with 16 bases between the two germline ends. The CDR3 is 14 amino acids. Germline V gene lookup returns CDR1 MNHEY and CDR2 SVGAGI. This chain's CDR3 is CASMLQGTLYEQYF. In DNA form, the CDR3 reads TGTGCCAGCATGCTACAGGGGACTCTCTACGAGCAGTACTTC.

In the case of this clonotype: A much larger clonotype is one base distant, so this may be a read error. This chain links TRBV11-2 with TRBJ1-1, with D possibly matching TRBD1 (6 bases). Trimming took 3 bases from V and 4 from J, leaving 18 bases between them. CDR3 length: 16 amino acids. Germline CDR1 is SGHAT and CDR2 is FQNNGV. DNA for the CDR3: TGTGCCAGCAGCTTTTTTGGGGGGCTGTCGGGCACTGAAGCTTTCTTT. This encodes CASSFFGGLSGTEAFF.

This clonotype came up many times. This rearrangement joins TRBV11-2 to TRBJ2-1; D might be TRBD2 (5 bases). Germline CDR1 SGHAT, CDR2 FQNNGV. V shed 5 bases and J shed 8 bases, with 22 bases lying between them. The CDR3 has 16 amino acids. DNA for the CDR3: TGTGCCAGCAGCCCTCGTGGGGAGTGGGTTTGGCATGAGCAGTTCTTC. Its translation is CASSPRGEWVWHEQFF. Full variable domain (rest looked up from reference TRBV11-2 and TRBJ2-1): EAGVAQSPRYKIIEKRQSVAFWCNPISGHATLYWYQQILGQGPKLLIQFQNNGVVDDSQLPKDRFSAERLKGVDSTLKIQPAKLEDSAVYLCASSPRGEWVWHEQFFGPGTRLTVL.

The chain links TRBV4-1 to TRBJ1-1; TRBD1 agrees at 7 bases. Trimming at V came to 4 bases and at J to 8 bases, leaving 4 bases not matched to a gene. This CDR3 spans 12 amino acids. The V gene's germline CDR1 is MGHRA and CDR2 YSYEKL. This CDR3 is CASSRTDREAFF. The CDR3 DNA follows: TGCGCCAGCAGCCGAACGGACAGGGAAGCTTTCTTT.

This clonotype was observed many times. The CDR3 nucleotides are TGTGCCAGCAGCTTGGGGACAGGCTACGAGCAGTACTTC. This sequence encodes CASSLGTGYEQYF. The gene calls are TRBV11-2 and TRBJ2-7; 8 nucleotides line up with TRBD1. CDR1 is SGHAT, CDR2 FQNNGV, per germline. The CDR3 spans 13 residues. V shed 3 bases and J 3 bases; nucleotides not matched to a gene: 1.

The rearrangement links TRBV6-1 to TRBJ2-1; D ambiguous. Germline V lookup: CDR1 MNHNS, CDR2 SASEGT. The CDR3 spans 15 residues. Between the trimmed V and J ends, which lost 4 bases and 0 bases, there was a span of 10 bases. Here the CDR3 DNA reads TGTGCCAGCAGTGCACTACTCAGCTCCTACAATGAGCAGTTCTTC. It yields the protein CASSALLSSYNEQFF.

This clonotype was seen a few times. V is TRBV4-1 and J is TRBJ2-1; tentative D call: TRBD2 (5 bases). The CDR3 runs 17 residues. Per germline, CDR1 MGHRA and CDR2 YSYEKL. Trimming left V 7 bases short and J 0 bases short, with 19 bases between. The CDR3 protein is CASTLEGGSGSYNEQFF. CDR3 in DNA: TGCGCCAGCACCCTAGAGGGTGGGAGCGGCTCCTACAATGAGCAGTTCTTC.

This clonotype was observed many times. The CDR3 here is CASSSWKGPSNTQYF. CDR3 coding DNA: TGTGCCAGCAGCTCGTGGAAAGGGCCTTCGAATACGCAGTATTTT. This chain joins TRBV11-2 and TRBJ2-3; D is unresolved. V lost 4 bases and J lost 7, with 18 bases in between. The CDR3 runs to 15 residues. The germline gives CDR1 SGHAT, CDR2 FQNNGV.

This clonotype came up many times. The chain has TRBV29-1 and TRBJ2-1; D possibly corresponds to TRBD2 (6 bases). V was pared by 5 bases and J by 9 bases, with 14 bases between. The germline gives CDR1 SQVTM, CDR2 ANQGSEA. The CDR3 runs to 12 residues. The CDR3 loop is CSVRGGPTEQFF. CDR3 coding DNA: TGCAGCGTTCGTGGAGGGCCCACTGAGCAGTTCTTC.

This clonotype appeared many times. The chain employs TRBV11-2 and TRBJ2-3; the D is unclear. Trimming left V 1 base short and J 5 bases short, with 4 bases between. Germline V gene data show CDR1 as SGHAT and CDR2 as FQNNGV. This CDR3 has 12 amino acids. CDR3 sequence reads: CASSLALDTQYF. DNA for the CDR3: TGTGCCAGCAGCTTAGCTCTAGATACGCAGTATTTT.

Details on this clonotype: A single base separates this from a much larger clone, so it may be a read error. The CDR3 bases are TGTACCAGCAGCTTAGACGGGAGGGATACGCAGTATTTT. It encodes CTSSLDGRDTQYF. The chain carries TRBV11-2 and TRBJ2-3; 7 bases map to TRBD2. CDR3 length: 13 amino acids. The germline CDR1 and CDR2 sequences are SGHAT and FQNNGV.

The chain employs TRBV4-2 and TRBJ2-7; D is possibly TRBD1 or TRBD2 (5 bases each). Per the germline V gene, CDR1 is LGHNA and CDR2 is YNFKEQ. The CDR3 totals 14 residues. The V gene lost 4 bases and the J gene lost 9 bases, with 19 bases spanning the gap. The CDR3 DNA is TGTGCCAGCAGCCTCGAGGGGTACGGGGACGGGCAGTACTTC. Protein sequence: CASSLEGYGDGQYF.

As regards this clonotype: One end of the junction fails to match germline, which may point to a read error. The V and J genes are TRBV11-2 and TRBJ2-3, with 10 bases fitting TRBD1. This CDR3 has 16 amino acids. Germline V CDR1 and CDR2: SGHAT, FQNNGV. The CDR3 DNA reads TGTACCAGCGGCTTATTGGGACAGGGGAAAGCAGATACGCAGTATTTT. It codes for CTSGLLGQGKADTQYF.

In the case of this clonotype: A much more abundant neighbour one base away suggests this may be a read error. As DNA, the CDR3 is TGTGCCAGCAGCTTCGGACAGGGGTTATACTATGGCTACACCTTC. This sequence encodes CASSFGQGLYYGYTF. The rearrangement joins TRBV11-2 to TRBJ1-2, with 9 bases aligning to TRBD1. The J segment lost 3 bases and the V segment lost 3 bases, leaving 5 bases of the junction unmatched. From germline, CDR1 is SGHAT and CDR2 FQNNGV. This CDR3 spans 15 amino acids. Full variable domain (remainder filled in from reference TRBV11-2 and TRBJ1-2): EAGVAQSPRYKIIEKRQSVAFWCNPISGHATLYWYQQILGQGPKLLIQFQNNGVVDDSQLPKDRFSAERLKGVDSTLKIQPAKLEDSAVYLCASSFGQGLYYGYTFGSGTRLTVV.

This clonotype was detected once. The final CDR3 position lacks the conserved phenylalanine or tryptophan, pointing to a likely read error. The chain is built from TRBV12-3 or TRBV12-4 and TRBJ2-2; unclear D gene. The CDR3 extends over 13 amino acids. V lost 8 bases to trimming and J lost 3 bases, with 10 bases between them. DNA of the CDR3: TGTGCCAGCTCCCAACATGACACCGGGGAGCTGTTTCTT. Translating gives CASSQHDTGELFL.

For this clonotype: Being one base from a much bigger clone, this may be a read error. The chain links TRBV11-1 to TRBJ2-7, with no clear D. The germline V gene has CDR1 SGHAT and CDR2 FQDESV (reference sequence). The CDR3 has 13 amino acids. The CDR3 here is CASGFGHTQEQYF. The DNA of the CDR3 is TGTGCCAGCGGCTTCGGTCATACCCAAGAGCAGTACTTC. The entire variable domain, with the rest obtained from reference TRBV11-1 and TRBJ2-7, is as follows: EAEVAQSPRYKITEKSQAVAFWCDPISGHATLYWYRQILGQGPELLVQFQDESVVDDSQLPKDRFSAERLKGVDSTLKIQPAELGDSAMYLCASGFGHTQEQYFGPGTRLTVT.

The gene calls are TRBV29-1 and TRBJ2-7, with D unresolved. V shed 1 base and J shed 6 bases, with 10 bases lying between them. CDR3 length: 12 residues. Germline V gene sequence: CDR1 SQVTM, CDR2 ANQGSEA. The CDR3 loop reads CSVEGIFGEQYF. In DNA, the CDR3 is TGCAGCGTTGAAGGGATATTCGGCGAGCAGTACTTC.

About this clonotype itself: A read error may explain this, as a much larger clone is one base away. V usage is TRBV6-5 and J usage is TRBJ2-6, with a tentative D call TRBD1 (6 bases). Looked up from germline, CDR1 is MNHEY and CDR2 is SVGAGI. The CDR3 length is 15 residues. The CDR3 sequence: CASSNRQVGVNVLTF. CDR3 sequence (DNA): TGTGCCAGCAGCAACAGACAGGTCGGGGTCAACGTCCTGACTTTC.

The chain recombines TRBV12-3 or TRBV12-4 with TRBJ1-4; TRBD1 agrees at 7 bases. J gave up 8 bases and V 3 bases, and 6 bases lay outside the gene matches. This CDR3 spans 14 amino acids. CDR3 amino acids: CASSFSDRDEKLFF. The CDR3 DNA sequence: TGTGCCAGCAGTTTCTCAGACAGGGACGAAAAACTGTTTTTT.